This T cell receptor beta chain stems from a study of blood T cell repertoires in COVID-19. Study-level information: Whether acute or convalescent, the COVID-19 samples came from the United States, Italy and Spain.

There are 11 residues in the CDR3. Germline values: CDR1 SEHNR, CDR2 FQNEAQ (reference sequence). V was shortened by 0 bases and J by 14 bases, with 8 bases between the two germline ends. Sequencing used immunoSEQ multiplex PCR; TCRdb keeps in-frame clones, though not all of them. This table has around 310,000 clones, roughly 89% appearing once. The sequence was obtained from a woman aged 25-40 years who had recovered from COVID-19. This chain uses TRBV7-9 with TRBJ2-1, with D possibly TRBD1 on 5 matching bases. The sample taken for sequencing was PBMCs or T cells enriched from blood (not recorded which). The CDR3 DNA sequence: TGTGCCAGCAGCTTAGCTTTACAGGAGTTCTTC. Amino acids: CASSLALQEFF.